A selection of T cell receptor beta chains follows, all from one sample in a study of beta chain features in type 1 diabetes. The repertoire was sequenced with immunoSEQ multiplex PCR; TCRdb's copy has only in-frame clones and lacks some. The sample consists of 10,000 to 15,000 clones, 35% to 55% of them appearing once. Material for sequencing was stem cell memory CD4+ T cells from blood. Source of these receptors: a man aged 18 to 29 in good health. Both conserved end residues are part of each CDR3. The D gene is left open where the match is weak. Part of the rows lack a size; the others show once, few, many or a class for expanded clones.

>NA|TRBJ1-2|few|TRBV10-3
CAINDPLVGYTF
TGTGCCATCAATGACCCCCTCGTTGGCTACACCTTC
>NA|TRBJ2-5|few|TRBV7-2
CASSTISEETQYF
TGTGCCAGCAGCACAATCAGCGAAGAGACCCAGTACTTC
>NA|TRBJ1-1|NA|TRBV5-5
CASSLVRVTEAFF
TGTGCCAGCAGCTTGGTCAGGGTCACTGAAGCTTTCTTT
>NA|TRBJ1-6|NA|TRBV4-1
CASSQESSYNSPLHF
TGCGCCAGCAGCCAAGAGAGCTCCTATAATTCACCCCTCCACTTT
>NA|TRBJ2-3|few|TRBV10-3
CAISVGERLADTQYF
TGTGCCATCAGTGTGGGAGAGCGGCTCGCAGATACGCAGTATTTT
>NA|TRBJ1-1|few|TRBV21-1
CASSNRDRGPFF
TGTGCCAGCAGCAACCGGGACAGGGGGCCTTTCTTT
>TRBD1|TRBJ1-2|few|TRBV7-2
CASSLADPGGGYTF
TGTGCCAGCAGCTTAGCGGACCCAGGGGGTGGCTACACCTTC
>NA|TRBJ2-7|few|TRBV19
CASSSWGAPYEQYF
TGTGCCAGTAGTTCCTGGGGAGCCCCCTACGAGCAGTACTTC
>TRBD1|TRBJ2-4|once|TRBV27
CASRRTGGFDIQYF
TGTGCCAGCAGGCGAACAGGGGGCTTTGACATTCAGTACTTC
>NA|TRBJ2-7|few|TRBV23-1
CASSPTAGHEQYF
TGCGCCAGCAGTCCAACTGCAGGCCACGAGCAGTACTTC
>TRBD2|TRBJ2-5|NA|TRBV29-1
CSVRTSGQETQYF
TGCAGCGTTAGGACTAGTGGACAAGAGACCCAGTACTTC
>TRBD2|TRBJ2-1|few|TRBV2
CASSPSGGAFGEQFF
TGTGCCAGCAGCCCTAGCGGGGGGGCCTTCGGTGAGCAGTTCTTC
>NA|TRBJ2-5|medium-sized|TRBV28
CASSGHPGETQYF
TGTGCCAGCAGTGGACACCCCGGGGAGACCCAGTACTTC
>NA|TRBJ1-2|NA|TRBV6-5
CASSYSIPPGSYGYTF
TGTGCCAGCAGTTACTCGATACCTCCCGGTTCCTATGGCTACACCTTC
>NA|TRBJ1-1|NA|TRBV11-2
CASSSMNTEAFF
TGTGCCAGCAGTTCCATGAACACTGAAGCTTTCTTT
>NA|TRBJ2-5|few|TRBV15
CATSSRGGQETQYF
TGTGCCACCAGCAGCAGAGGGGGACAAGAGACCCAGTACTTC
>TRBD1|TRBJ1-1|NA|TRBV7-7
CASSPGTGGVAFF
TGTGCCAGCAGCCCCGGGACAGGGGGCGTAGCTTTCTTT
>NA|TRBJ2-5|NA|TRBV19
CASSRSEETQYF
TGTGCCAGTAGTAGGTCAGAAGAGACCCAGTACTTC
>NA|TRBJ2-7|few|TRBV6-6
CASSHDSHYEQYF
TGTGCCAGCAGTCACGACAGCCACTACGAGCAGTACTTC
>TRBD1|TRBJ2-1|few|TRBV6-6
CASTDRVSSYNEQFF
TGTGCCAGCACGGACAGGGTAAGCTCCTACAATGAGCAGTTCTTC
>TRBD1|TRBJ1-6|NA|TRBV30
CAWRPGQGYNSPLHF
TGTGCCTGGAGACCGGGACAGGGCTATAATTCACCCCTCCACTTT
>NA|TRBJ2-7|few|TRBV10-3
CAISSQEAQGGSSYEQYF
TGTGCCATCAGTTCGCAAGAGGCTCAGGGGGGTAGCTCCTACGAGCAGTACTTC
>NA|TRBJ2-3|NA|TRBV12-5
CASGLGHADTQYF
TGTGCTAGTGGTTTGGGACATGCGGATACGCAGTATTTT
>NA|TRBJ1-5|few|TRBV7-3
CASSPMRQVGSVGNQPQHF
TGTGCCAGCAGCCCGATGAGGCAGGTCGGGAGTGTTGGCAATCAGCCCCAGCATTTT
>TRBD1|TRBJ2-6|NA|TRBV18
CASSPRTGSSGANVLTF
TGTGCCAGCTCACCAAGGACAGGGTCCTCTGGGGCCAACGTCCTGACTTTC
>NA|TRBJ1-2|NA|TRBV7-9
CASTPRGGLQRRAYGYTF
TGTGCCAGCACCCCGAGGGGGGGGCTCCAGAGACGAGCCTATGGCTACACCTTC
>NA|TRBJ2-5|NA|TRBV6-4
CASSELGETQYF
TGTGCCAGCAGTGAACTAGGGGAGACCCAGTACTTC
>NA|TRBJ1-1|NA|TRBV7-9
CASSPDSYTEAFF
TGTGCCAGCAGCCCGGACAGCTACACTGAAGCTTTCTTT
>NA|TRBJ1-6|NA|TRBV25-1
CASSSTGFPPLHF
TGTGCCAGCTCAAGCACAGGGTTTCCACCCCTCCACTTT
>TRBD1|TRBJ2-3|few|TRBV6-1
CASSVGQGTDTQYF
TGTGCCAGCAGTGTAGGACAGGGGACAGATACGCAGTATTTT
>TRBD2|TRBJ2-7|NA|TRBV4-2
CASSQGGGPYEQYF
TGTGCCAGCAGCCAAGGCGGGGGGCCCTACGAGCAGTACTTC
>TRBD2|TRBJ2-5|NA|TRBV4-2
CASSQDPAGGLETQYF
TGTGCCAGCAGCCAAGACCCGGCGGGGGGGCTGGAGACCCAGTACTTC
>NA|TRBJ1-2|NA|TRBV2
CASSQWGEYGYTF
TGTGCCAGCAGTCAATGGGGAGAATATGGCTACACCTTC
>NA|TRBJ2-5|once|TRBV2
CASIGGKRQETQYF
TGTGCCAGCATCGGCGGGAAGCGCCAAGAGACCCAGTACTTC
>TRBD1|TRBJ2-6|NA|TRBV4-3
CASSQDPTGGAPSGANVLTF
TGCGCCAGCAGCCAAGACCCGACAGGGGGCGCACCCTCTGGGGCCAACGTCCTGACTTTC
>NA|TRBJ1-1|few|TRBV30
CAWSYQGNTEAFF
TGTGCCTGGAGCTACCAGGGGAACACTGAAGCTTTCTTT
>TRBD2|TRBJ2-1|few|TRBV5-4
CASRYQTSGGAQHNEQFF
TGTGCCAGCCGGTACCAGACTAGCGGGGGGGCCCAACACAATGAGCAGTTCTTC
>NA|TRBJ2-2|NA|TRBV18
CASSPRQGNTGELFF
TGTGCCAGCTCACCACGGCAGGGGAACACCGGGGAGCTGTTTTTT
>TRBD1|TRBJ2-5|NA|TRBV5-1
CASSPWTGGWETQYF
TGCGCCAGCAGTCCCTGGACAGGGGGCTGGGAGACCCAGTACTTC
>NA|TRBJ1-5|once|TRBV6-6
CASSDRQISNQPQHF
TGTGCCAGCAGTGACCGACAGATTAGCAATCAGCCCCAGCATTTT